The 31 T cell receptor beta chains given below trace back to one sample, sequenced in a study of T cell changes during pregnancy in multiple sclerosis. The table came from immunoSEQ multiplex PCR; TCRdb's copy has only in-frame clones and leaves some out. The table records under 65,000 clones, over 90% of them present only once. Specimen: CD4+ T cells from peripheral blood mononuclear cells, collected in the third trimester of pregnancy. Every receptor here comes from a female donor with multiple sclerosis, enrolled in a pregnancy study.

This chain links TRBV19 with TRBJ1-6; 10 bases line up with TRBD1. The V gene end was trimmed by 3 bases and the J gene end by 7 bases; junction bases not matched to a gene: 21. The germline CDR1 and CDR2 sequences are LNHDA and SQIVND (reference sequence). The CDR3 has 21 residues. In nucleotides, the CDR3 is TGTGCCAGTAGTATCAAACTCCCGGGACAGGGGAGGATATATATGAATTCACCCCTCCACTTT. Its protein is CASSIKLPGQGRIYMNSPLHF. The full variable domain, completed using reference TRBV19 and TRBJ1-6, is DGGITQSPKYLFRKEGQNVTLSCEQNLNHDAMYWYRQDPGQGLRLIYYSQIVNDFQKGDIAEGYSVSREKKESFPLTVTSAQKNPTAFYLCASSIKLPGQGRIYMNSPLHFGNGTRLTVT.

The gene calls are TRBV27 and TRBJ1-2, with D perhaps matching TRBD1 (6 bases). Germline V gene sequence: CDR1 MNHEY, CDR2 SMNVEV (reference sequence). The CDR3 totals 15 residues. V was cut by 6 bases and J by 4 bases, with 18 bases left in between. CDR3 sequence reads: CASRFSGDWIYGYTF. The CDR3 DNA sequence: TGTGCCAGCAGGTTTTCAGGGGATTGGATCTATGGCTACACCTTC.

J is TRBJ2-2 and V is TRBV19; 8 bases align to TRBD1. Germline V gene lookup returns CDR1 LNHDA and CDR2 SQIVND (reference sequence). V was pared by 3 bases and J by 4 bases, with 7 bases of the junction left unmatched. This CDR3 comprises 16 residues. In nucleotides, the CDR3 is TGTGCCAGTAGTATGATGCAGGGGGCGGGCACCGGGGAGCTGTTTTTT. This gives the protein CASSMMQGAGTGELFF.

The rearrangement joins TRBV4-2 to TRBJ1-6; D unresolved. Trimming took 1 base from V and 8 from J, leaving 15 bases between them. CDR3 size: 16 residues. The germline gives CDR1 LGHNA, CDR2 YNFKEQ. The CDR3: CASSQGGYGWDSPLHF. The CDR3, as DNA: TGTGCCAGCAGCCAAGGAGGATATGGTTGGGATTCACCCCTCCACTTT.

The chain couples TRBV13 to TRBJ1-1, with D possibly being TRBD1 (5 bases). Trimming removed 2 bases at V and 6 bases at J, with 13 bases between. This CDR3 is 14 amino acids long. The germline CDR1 and CDR2 sequences are PRHDT and FYEKMQ (reference sequence). CDR3: CASSLRTMIAEAFF. The CDR3 nucleotides read TGTGCCAGCAGCTTACGGACAATGATCGCTGAAGCTTTCTTT.

This clone was detected once. This chain links TRBV7-3 with TRBJ2-1, with D unresolved. CDR1 and CDR2 (germline): SGHTA, FQGTGA. Trimming took 8 bases from V and 7 from J, leaving 15 bases between them. CDR3 length: 13 amino acids. CDR3 residues: CASSVMARNEQFF. The CDR3 DNA sequence: TGTGCCAGCTCTGTTATGGCTAGGAATGAGCAGTTCTTC.

The rearrangement uses TRBV9 and TRBJ2-2; 16 bases agree with TRBD2. Trimming removed 3 bases from V and 3 bases from J; junction bases left unmatched: 5. This CDR3 region has 18 residues. Germline assignment: CDR1 SGDLS and CDR2 YYNGEE. The CDR3 coding sequence is TGTGCCAGCAGCGGGGGGACTAGCGGGGGGGTTTACACCGGGGAGCTGTTTTTT. The encoded protein is CASSGGTSGGVYTGELFF.

This clone was observed a handful of times. V and J are TRBV4-1 and TRBJ1-6; D unclear. V dropped 0 bases and J dropped 7 bases, with 16 bases sitting between them. The CDR3 spans 17 residues. The germline gives CDR1 MGHRA, CDR2 YSYEKL. CDR3 region: CASSQDFLSGINSPLHF. The CDR3 DNA reads as TGCGCCAGCAGCCAAGATTTCTTATCAGGAATAAATTCACCCCTCCACTTT.

V gene TRBV6-6 combines with J gene TRBJ2-7; a weak D match, TRBD2 (7 bases). This CDR3 has 15 amino acids. The germline CDR1 and CDR2 sequences are MNHNY and SVGAGI (reference sequence). Trimming cost V 7 bases and J 4 bases, with 20 bases left between them. CDR3 amino acids: CASILGGPGIYEQYF. DNA of the CDR3: TGTGCCAGCATCCTGGGGGGGCCGGGGATTTACGAGCAGTACTTC.

V gene TRBV29-1 combines with J gene TRBJ2-5; 7 bases agree with TRBD2. V gave up 7 bases and J gave up 1 base; unmatched junction bases: 3. The CDR3 consists of 12 residues. Germline CDR1 is SQVTM and CDR2 is ANQGSEA. The CDR3 protein is CSAASGQETQYF. In nucleotides, the CDR3 is TGCAGCGCCGCTAGCGGCCAAGAGACCCAGTACTTC. Variable domain in full (rest from reference TRBV29-1 and TRBJ2-5): SAVISQKPSRDICQRGTSLTIQCQVDSQVTMMFWYRQQPGQSLTLIATANQGSEATYESGFVIDKFPISRPNLTFSTLTVSNMSPEDSSIYLCSAASGQETQYFGPGTRLLVL.

The chain recombines TRBV5-1 with TRBJ1-1; D ambiguous. Germline lookup yields CDR1 SGHRS and CDR2 YFSETQ. Trimming took 2 bases from V and 3 from J, leaving 14 bases between them. This CDR3 comprises 15 residues. The CDR3 loop is CASSFGEDPYTEAFF. Written as DNA, the CDR3 is TGCGCCAGCAGCTTCGGAGAAGACCCTTACACTGAAGCTTTCTTT.

V is TRBV6-5 and J is TRBJ1-2, with D possibly matching TRBD1 (6 bases). The CDR3 runs to 13 residues. Trimming removed 6 bases at V and 6 bases at J, with 14 bases between. Germline-derived CDR1 and CDR2 are MNHEY and SVGAGI. The CDR3 loop reads CASRPGQSHGYTF. For the CDR3, the DNA is TGTGCCAGCAGGCCCGGACAGTCCCATGGCTACACCTTC.

CDR3 residues: CASSWTDINYGYTF. CDR3 DNA sequence: TGTGCCAGCAGTTGGACAGACATTAACTATGGCTACACCTTC. The V call is TRBV6-1, the J call TRBJ1-2; perhaps TRBD1 as D (6 bases). Germline values: CDR1 MNHNS, CDR2 SASEGT. V shed 5 bases and J shed 1 base, with 11 bases lying between them. This CDR3 is 14 amino acids long.

The gene calls are TRBV5-1 and TRBJ1-1; D gene uncertain. This CDR3 has 13 amino acids. Germline values: CDR1 SGHRS, CDR2 YFSETQ. V lost 0 bases and J 3 bases, leaving 6 bases between the germline ends. CDR3 nucleotide sequence: TGCGCCAGCAGCTTGGCCGAGGACACTGAAGCTTTCTTT. Translating gives CASSLAEDTEAFF.

The chain couples TRBV18 to TRBJ1-3, with D unresolved. V dropped 8 bases and J dropped 0 bases, with 11 bases sitting between them. There are 14 residues in the CDR3. Germline CDR1 is KGHSH and CDR2 is LQKENI. The CDR3 region has the DNA TGTGCCAGCCTAGCCACAGTCTCTGGAAACACCATATATTTT. Protein product: CASLATVSGNTIYF.

This CDR3 is CASSRGREWELFF. DNA for the CDR3: TGTGCCAGCAGTAGAGGGAGAGAATGGGAGCTGTTTTTT. The chain recombines TRBV6-5 with TRBJ2-2, with a possible D match to TRBD2 (5 bases). Trimming removed 5 bases from V and 9 bases from J, with 13 bases in between. The CDR3 is 13 residues long. Germline V gene data show CDR1 as MNHEY and CDR2 as SVGAGI.

V gene TRBV4-2 combines with J gene TRBJ2-7; TRBD2 aligns across 7 bases. The CDR3 runs 15 residues. The junction had 3 bases not matched to a gene; V was cut back by 1 base and J by 0 bases. Germline CDR1 LGHNA, CDR2 YNFKEQ. The CDR3 sequence: CASSQGGGRSYEQYF. The CDR3 region has the DNA TGTGCCAGCAGCCAAGGGGGGGGTCGCTCCTACGAGCAGTACTTC.

The rearrangement joins TRBV9 to TRBJ1-3; D is ambiguous. The germline V gene has CDR1 SGDLS and CDR2 YYNGEE. This CDR3 is 15 amino acids long. V was pared by 0 bases and J by 2 bases, with 9 bases between. The CDR3 spells CASSVDEGTGNTIYF. CDR3 nucleotides: TGTGCCAGCAGCGTAGACGAGGGAACTGGAAACACCATATATTTT.

This chain uses TRBV18 with TRBJ2-1, with 8 nucleotides matching TRBD1. This CDR3 is 13 amino acids long. Trimming cost V 4 bases and J 8 bases; bases outside gene matches: 4. From germline, CDR1 is KGHSH and CDR2 LQKENI. As DNA, the CDR3 is TGTGCCAGCTCACTTGACAGGGGCGATGAGCAGTTCTTC. Protein product: CASSLDRGDEQFF.

Only a few counts were recorded for this clone. This chain connects TRBV4-2 to TRBJ1-5, with 9 bases fitting TRBD1. The junction had 7 bases not matched to a gene; V was cut back by 1 base and J by 6 bases. Germline-derived CDR1 and CDR2 are LGHNA and YNFKEQ. The CDR3 has 16 amino acids. The CDR3 coding sequence is TGTGCCAGCAGCCAAGGCAACAGGGGGCAGAGTCAGCCCCAGCATTTT. Translating it yields CASSQGNRGQSQPQHF.

This sequence joins TRBV27 and TRBJ2-2; 9 bases fit TRBD2. V shed 4 bases, J shed 7 bases, and the junction held 13 bases outside the gene matches. Per the germline V gene, CDR1 is MNHEY and CDR2 is SMNVEV (reference sequence). The CDR3 is 17 residues long. The CDR3 region is CASSSPLQRGASGELFF. CDR3 bases: TGTGCCAGCAGTTCCCCCCTCCAGCGGGGGGCTAGCGGGGAGCTGTTTTTT.

The chain is built from TRBV11-1 and TRBJ2-6, with D hard to call. Trimming removed 2 bases at V and 0 bases at J, with 11 bases between. Germline lookup yields CDR1 SGHAT and CDR2 FQDESV (reference sequence). CDR3 length equals 17 residues. The CDR3 region is CASSLLPPLSGANVLTF. As DNA, the CDR3 is TGTGCCAGCAGCTTACTCCCCCCCCTCTCTGGGGCCAACGTCCTGACTTTC.

This clone was picked up one time. The chain links TRBV6-5 to TRBJ1-5; a weak D match, TRBD1 (6 bases). V was cut by 4 bases and J by 9 bases, with 13 bases left in between. The CDR3 spans 13 residues. The V gene's germline CDR1 is MNHEY and CDR2 SVGAGI. The DNA of the CDR3 is TGTGCCAGCAGTTGGACAGCGTGGGGGCCCCAGCATTTT. Protein product: CASSWTAWGPQHF.

This chain joins TRBV5-1 and TRBJ2-3; no clear D gene. Germline loops: CDR1 SGHRS, CDR2 YFSETQ. Trimming shortened V by 0 bases and J by 6 bases, and 8 bases separated the two germline ends. The CDR3 covers 13 residues. The CDR3 bases are TGCGCCAGCAGCTTGGGAGCCGCGGATACGCAGTATTTT. It specifies CASSLGAADTQYF.

The chain joins TRBV5-1 to TRBJ1-1; D perhaps matches TRBD1 (5 bases). Germline CDR1 and CDR2: SGHRS and YFSETQ. CDR3 size: 16 residues. Trimming stripped 5 bases from V and 0 bases from J, with 17 bases between. This chain's CDR3 is CASSQPGGSLNTEAFF. The CDR3 DNA follows: TGCGCCAGCAGTCAGCCCGGGGGGTCCCTGAACACTGAAGCTTTCTTT.

The J gene is TRBJ2-5, the V gene TRBV6-5; D uncertain. Germline assignment: CDR1 MNHEY and CDR2 SVGAGI. Trimming took 2 bases from V and 5 from J, leaving 3 bases between them. The CDR3 length is 11 residues. For the CDR3, the DNA is TGTGCCAGCAGTTACCTGGAGACCCAGTACTTC. This encodes CASSYLETQYF.

The chain uses TRBV2 and TRBJ1-1, with a tentative D call TRBD1 (6 bases). CDR3 length: 14 amino acids. Germline V CDR1 and CDR2: SNHLY, FYNNEI. Trimming pared 7 bases from V and 4 bases from J, leaving 16 bases between. The chain's CDR3 is CASTDQGPSTEAFF. For the CDR3, the DNA is TGTGCCAGCACCGATCAGGGGCCGAGCACTGAAGCTTTCTTT. The whole variable domain, filled in from reference TRBV2 and TRBJ1-1, reads EPEVTQTPSHQVTQMGQEVILRCVPISNHLYFYWYRQILGQKVEFLVSFYNNEISEKSEIFDDQFSVERPDGSNFTLKIRSTKLEDSAMYFCASTDQGPSTEAFFGQGTRLTVV.

The chain joins TRBV7-9 to TRBJ1-5; D remains unclear. The CDR3 is 15 amino acids. The V gene's germline CDR1 is SEHNR and CDR2 FQNEAQ (reference sequence). V was pared by 4 bases and J by 0 bases, with 10 bases between. CDR3 DNA sequence: TGTGCCAGCAGCTCTGGGCCATATAGCAATCAGCCCCAGCATTTT. This sequence encodes CASSSGPYSNQPQHF.

This clone was counted once. The chain recombines TRBV19 with TRBJ1-2, with D perhaps matching TRBD1 (6 bases). V lost 5 bases, J lost 5 bases, and 18 bases lay in between. Germline CDR1 is LNHDA and CDR2 is SQIVND (reference sequence). The CDR3 is made up of 15 amino acids. CDR3 region: CASSPNDGGIYGYTF. DNA of the CDR3: TGTGCCAGTAGTCCCAACGATGGGGGCATTTATGGCTACACCTTC.

The V call is TRBV27, the J call TRBJ1-1; 7 bases are a match to TRBD1. The CDR3 runs 15 residues. V was clipped by 3 bases and J by 2 bases; unmatched bases: 6. Germline CDR1 reads MNHEY; CDR2 reads SMNVEV (reference sequence). The CDR3, as DNA: TGTGCCAGCAGTTTCTCGGGACAGATAAACACTGAAGCTTTCTTT. It is translated as CASSFSGQINTEAFF.

This sequence joins TRBV10-2 and TRBJ2-1, with 8 bases fitting TRBD2. From germline, CDR1 is WSHSY and CDR2 SAAADI. This CDR3 has 17 amino acids. The V segment lost 0 bases and the J segment 4 bases; nucleotides outside the gene matches: 8. CDR3 sequence: CASSESILLAEYNEQFF. In nucleotides, the CDR3 is TGCGCCAGCAGTGAGTCAATCTTACTAGCGGAATACAATGAGCAGTTCTTC.